This T cell receptor beta chain was identified during a study of PD-1 and CTLA-4 blockade in melanoma. The V gene lost 1 base and the J gene lost 2 bases, with 7 bases spanning the gap. This CDR3 region has 13 residues. The V gene's germline CDR1 is SGHTS and CDR2 YDEGEE. Repertoires were generated with immunoSEQ multiplex PCR, while TCRdb's copy carries only in-frame clones and drops some. The sample yields approximately 33,000 clones, approximately 90% seen once. The TCR sequence derives from a human donor with melanoma. V gene TRBV5-8 combines with J gene TRBJ2-7; D ambiguous. Source: CD8+ T cells from peripheral blood, taken from a patient given anti-PD-1 treatment. CDR3 sequence: CASSLRAAYEQYF. CDR3 sequence (DNA): TGTGCCAGCAGCTTGAGGGCAGCCTACGAGCAGTACTTC.